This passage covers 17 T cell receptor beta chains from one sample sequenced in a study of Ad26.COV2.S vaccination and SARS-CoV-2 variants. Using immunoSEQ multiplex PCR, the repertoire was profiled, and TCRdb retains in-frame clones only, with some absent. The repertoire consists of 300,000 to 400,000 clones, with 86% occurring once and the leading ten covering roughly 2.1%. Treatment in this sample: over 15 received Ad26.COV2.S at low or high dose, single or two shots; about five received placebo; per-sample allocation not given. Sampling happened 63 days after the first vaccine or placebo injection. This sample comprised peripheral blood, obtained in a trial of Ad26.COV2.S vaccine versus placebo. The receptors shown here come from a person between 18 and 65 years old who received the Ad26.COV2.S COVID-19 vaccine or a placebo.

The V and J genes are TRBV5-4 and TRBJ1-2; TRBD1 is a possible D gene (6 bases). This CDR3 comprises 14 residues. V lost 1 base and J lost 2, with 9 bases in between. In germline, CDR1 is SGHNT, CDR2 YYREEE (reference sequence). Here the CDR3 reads CASSLRGGNYGYTF. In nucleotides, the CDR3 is TGTGCCAGCAGCTTGAGGGGGGGCAACTATGGCTACACCTTC.

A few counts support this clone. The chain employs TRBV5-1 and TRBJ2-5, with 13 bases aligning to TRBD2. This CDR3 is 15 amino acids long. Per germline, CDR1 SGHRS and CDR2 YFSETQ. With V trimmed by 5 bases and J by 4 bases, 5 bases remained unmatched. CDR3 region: CASRLAGGLRETQYF. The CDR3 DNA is TGCGCCAGCAGACTAGCGGGGGGGCTCCGAGAGACCCAGTACTTC.

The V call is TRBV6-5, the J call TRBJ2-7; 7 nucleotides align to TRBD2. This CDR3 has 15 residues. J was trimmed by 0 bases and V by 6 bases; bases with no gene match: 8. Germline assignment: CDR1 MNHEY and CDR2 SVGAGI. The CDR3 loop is CASRPRGDRSYEQYF. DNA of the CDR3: TGTGCCAGCAGGCCCCGGGGGGACCGCTCCTACGAGCAGTACTTC.

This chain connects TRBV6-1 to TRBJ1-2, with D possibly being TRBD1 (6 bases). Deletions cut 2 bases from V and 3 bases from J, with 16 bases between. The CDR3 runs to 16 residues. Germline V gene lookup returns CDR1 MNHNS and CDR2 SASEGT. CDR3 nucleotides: TGTGCCAGCAGTGAACATTACAGGGCATTGGACTATGGCTACACCTTC. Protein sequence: CASSEHYRALDYGYTF.

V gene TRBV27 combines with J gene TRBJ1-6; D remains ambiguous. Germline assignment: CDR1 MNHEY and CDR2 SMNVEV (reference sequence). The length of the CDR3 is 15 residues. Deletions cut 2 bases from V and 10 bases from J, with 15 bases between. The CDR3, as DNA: TGTGCCAGCAGTTTAGGGTCGAGTAAGCTGTCACCCCTCCACTTT. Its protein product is CASSLGSSKLSPLHF.

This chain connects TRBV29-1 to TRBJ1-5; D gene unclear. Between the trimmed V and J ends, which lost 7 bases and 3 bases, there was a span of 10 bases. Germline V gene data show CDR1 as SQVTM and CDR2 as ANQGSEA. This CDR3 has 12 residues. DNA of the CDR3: TGCAGCGCACGCATAGACAATCAGCCCCAGCATTTT. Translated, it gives CSARIDNQPQHF.

CDR3 region: CASSLVRSLMSNQPQHF. The DNA of the CDR3 is TGTGCCAGCAGCTTAGTTAGAAGCCTAATGAGCAATCAGCCCCAGCATTTT. V gene TRBV11-2 combines with J gene TRBJ1-5, with no clear D. Germline loops: CDR1 SGHAT, CDR2 FQNNGV. This CDR3 spans 17 amino acids. V was cut by 1 base and J by 1 base, with 14 bases left in between.

The DNA of the CDR3 is TGTGCCAGCAGCTTGGGCAGGCTGCCCTATGGCTACACCTTC. Protein: CASSLGRLPYGYTF. The gene calls are TRBV5-5 and TRBJ1-2; unclear D gene. Germline loops: CDR1 SGHKS, CDR2 YYEKEE (reference sequence). V lost 0 bases to trimming and J lost 4 bases, with 10 bases between them. The CDR3 has 14 amino acids.

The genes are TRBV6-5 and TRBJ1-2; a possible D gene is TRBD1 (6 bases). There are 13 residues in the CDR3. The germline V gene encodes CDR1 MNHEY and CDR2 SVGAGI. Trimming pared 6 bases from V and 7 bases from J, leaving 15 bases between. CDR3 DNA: TGTGCCAGCAGCCCCACAGGGATAGGTGGCTACACCTTC. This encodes CASSPTGIGGYTF.

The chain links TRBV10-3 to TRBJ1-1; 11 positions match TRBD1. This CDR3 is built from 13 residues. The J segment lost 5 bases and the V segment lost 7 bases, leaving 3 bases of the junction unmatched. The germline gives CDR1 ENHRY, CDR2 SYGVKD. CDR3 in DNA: TGTGCCATCACCGGGACAGGGGGGACTGAAGCTTTCTTT. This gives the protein CAITGTGGTEAFF.

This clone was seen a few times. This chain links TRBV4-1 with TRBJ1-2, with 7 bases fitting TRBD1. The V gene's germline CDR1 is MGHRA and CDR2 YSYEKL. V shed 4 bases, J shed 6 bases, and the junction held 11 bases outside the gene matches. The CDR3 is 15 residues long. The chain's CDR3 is CASSPMEGAIDGYTF. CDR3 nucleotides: TGCGCCAGCAGCCCCATGGAGGGGGCGATCGATGGCTACACCTTC.

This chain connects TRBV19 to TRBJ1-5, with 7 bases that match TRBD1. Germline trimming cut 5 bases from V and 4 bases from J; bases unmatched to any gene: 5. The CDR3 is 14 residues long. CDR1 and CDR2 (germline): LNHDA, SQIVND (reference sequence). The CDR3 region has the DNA TGTGCCAGTAGTCCAGGGGGTTTGAATCAGCCCCAGCATTTT. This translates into CASSPGGLNQPQHF.

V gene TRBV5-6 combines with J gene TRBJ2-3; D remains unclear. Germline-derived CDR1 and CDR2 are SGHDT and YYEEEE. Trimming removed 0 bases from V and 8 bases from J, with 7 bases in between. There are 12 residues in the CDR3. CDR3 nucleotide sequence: TGTGCCAGCAGCTTGGGGTTTCGTACGCAGTATTTT. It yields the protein CASSLGFRTQYF. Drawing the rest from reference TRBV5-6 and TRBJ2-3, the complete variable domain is DAGVTQSPTHLIKTRGQQVTLRCSPKSGHDTVSWYQQALGQGPQFIFQYYEEEERQRGNFPDRFSGHQFPNYSSELNVNALLLGDSALYLCASSLGFRTQYFGPGTRLTVL.

The CDR3 sequence is CASSWGQGRTYEQYF. In DNA, the CDR3 is TGTGCCAGCAGCTGGGGACAGGGAAGAACCTACGAGCAGTACTTC. The chain links TRBV7-2 to TRBJ2-7; 9 positions match TRBD1. The germline CDR1 and CDR2 sequences are SGHTA and FQGNSA. The CDR3 totals 15 residues. V gave up 4 bases and J gave up 2 bases; unmatched junction bases: 6.

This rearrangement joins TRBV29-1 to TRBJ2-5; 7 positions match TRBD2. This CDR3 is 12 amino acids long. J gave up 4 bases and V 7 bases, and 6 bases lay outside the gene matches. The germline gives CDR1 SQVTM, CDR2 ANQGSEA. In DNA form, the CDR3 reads TGCAGCGGAGCACCGGGGGGAGAGACCCAGTACTTC. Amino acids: CSGAPGGETQYF.

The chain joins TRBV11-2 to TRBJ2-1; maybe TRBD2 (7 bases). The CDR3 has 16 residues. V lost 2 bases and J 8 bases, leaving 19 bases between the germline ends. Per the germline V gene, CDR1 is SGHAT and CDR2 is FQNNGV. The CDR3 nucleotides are TGTGCCAGCAGCTTATCCCCAAGGGGGGGGTTGGATGAGCAGTTCTTC. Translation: CASSLSPRGGLDEQFF.

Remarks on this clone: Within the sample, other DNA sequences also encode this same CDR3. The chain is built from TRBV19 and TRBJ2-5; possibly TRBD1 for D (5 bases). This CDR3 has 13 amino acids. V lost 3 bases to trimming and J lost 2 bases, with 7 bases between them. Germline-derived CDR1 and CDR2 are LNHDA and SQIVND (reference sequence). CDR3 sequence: CASSIRQQETQYF. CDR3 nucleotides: TGTGCCAGTAGTATCCGACAGCAAGAGACCCAGTACTTC.